This T cell receptor (beta chain) was sequenced during a study of T cells in Graves' hyperthyroidism and ophthalmopathy. TCR beta CDR3 sequences were amplified from RNA transcripts. First-round RT-PCR of the TCR CDR3 relied on the HTBI primer set. TCRdb re-analysed the multiplex PCR reads in MiXCR, keeping a single row per CDR3 protein. Of fewer than 450,000 distinct CDR3 sequences in the sample, around 20% are singletons; the top ten hold 40%. Sequences were obtained from blood. The receptor comes from a man aged 18-30 years with Graves' ophthalmopathy.

CDR3 in DNA: TGCGCCAGTGCTACGGGACAGGGGGCAACTGGAAACACCATATATTTT. Residues: CASATGQGATGNTIYF. The V gene is TRBV5-1, the J gene TRBJ1-3, with TRBD1 identical over 12 bases. The germline V gene has CDR1 SGHRS and CDR2 YFSETQ. Trimming took 8 bases from V and 2 from J; bases not matched to a gene: 8. There are 16 residues in the CDR3.